A selection of T cell receptor beta chains follows, all from one sample in a study of tumor-infiltrating T cells and Merkel cell polyomavirus. Data came from immunoSEQ multiplex PCR; TCRdb stores just in-frame clones and leaves some out. The table includes about 25,000 clones, about 85% detected once. Source material: lymph node tissue. The receptors were gathered from a man aged 50-59 years with Merkel cell carcinoma. The CDR3 runs from the conserved cysteine through the conserved F or W. Each record gives: V gene, clone size, J gene, D gene, CDR3 DNA, CDR3 protein. A D gene is named only where the DNA matches it firmly. A clone size is listed for some rows: how often the clone was seen (once, few, many), or a class if it is expanded.

V: TRBV29-1
size: -
J: TRBJ2-7
D: -
DNA: TGCAGCGTGGCTACTAACGGGGGACCCTACGAGCAGTACTTC
CDR3: CSVATNGGPYEQYF

V: TRBV30
size: -
J: TRBJ2-1
D: TRBD2
DNA: TGTGCCTGGACTAGCGGTCTCTACAATGAGCAGTTCTTC
CDR3: CAWTSGLYNEQFF

V: TRBV4-2
size: few
J: TRBJ2-7
D: -
DNA: TGTGCCAGCAGCCAAGAGGGGCGATACGAGCAGTACTTC
CDR3: CASSQEGRYEQYF

V: TRBV10-3
size: few
J: TRBJ1-5
D: TRBD1
DNA: TGTGCCATCAGCGGCCAGGGGGATCATCAGCCCCAGCATTTT
CDR3: CAISGQGDHQPQHF

V: TRBV9
size: -
J: TRBJ1-3
D: TRBD1
DNA: TGTGCCAGCTCCAGGGGGGCAGGACAAGACACCATATATTTT
CDR3: CASSRGAGQDTIYF

V: TRBV9
size: -
J: TRBJ2-6
D: TRBD1
DNA: TGTGCCAGCAGCCCATTCTCCCGGGACAGGGGATTACCTGGGGCCAACGTCCTGACTTTC
CDR3: CASSPFSRDRGLPGANVLTF

V: TRBV7-9
size: -
J: TRBJ2-4
D: -
DNA: TGTGCCAGCAGCTTAGTAGAGAAAAACATTCAGTACTTC
CDR3: CASSLVEKNIQYF

V: TRBV20-1
size: -
J: TRBJ1-2
D: -
DNA: TGCAGTGCAAGCGGGAGTGGCTACACCTTC
CDR3: CSASGSGYTF

V: TRBV18
size: -
J: TRBJ2-3
D: -
DNA: TGTGCCAGCTCACCACTGACAGTGGATACGCAGTATTTT
CDR3: CASSPLTVDTQYF

V: TRBV7-8
size: -
J: TRBJ2-4
D: TRBD1
DNA: TGTGCCAGCAGCGTAGGACAGGAAAACATTCAGTACTTC
CDR3: CASSVGQENIQYF

V: TRBV5-4
size: -
J: TRBJ2-3
D: -
DNA: TGTGCCAGCAGCCCACTAGGGGGGGGGTTTGATACGCAGTATTTT
CDR3: CASSPLGGGFDTQYF

V: TRBV4-2
size: -
J: TRBJ1-1
D: -
DNA: TGTGCCAGCAGCCAAATGGCAGTCATGGACACTGAAGCTTTCTTT
CDR3: CASSQMAVMDTEAFF

V: TRBV11-2
size: -
J: TRBJ2-3
D: -
DNA: TGTGCCAGCAGCTTCAGTACACCAGGTGATACGCAGTATTTT
CDR3: CASSFSTPGDTQYF

V: TRBV5-1
size: -
J: TRBJ2-5
D: -
DNA: TGCGCCAGCAGCTTGACCCTAGGAGACAGAGAGACCCAGTACTTC
CDR3: CASSLTLGDRETQYF

V: TRBV7-6
size: -
J: TRBJ1-4
D: TRBD1
DNA: TGTGCCAGCAGCTTAAGCTCGTCAGGGGGTTTTCTGTTTTTT
CDR3: CASSLSSSGGFLFF

V: TRBV5-4
size: -
J: TRBJ2-5
D: -
DNA: TGTGCCAGCAGCTTGTATTTGTTTGGGAGCGAGACCCAGTACTTC
CDR3: CASSLYLFGSETQYF

V: TRBV4-3
size: -
J: TRBJ1-2
D: TRBD1
DNA: TGCGCCAGCAGCCAATCTTTGACAGGGTCCTATGGCTACACCTTC
CDR3: CASSQSLTGSYGYTF

V: TRBV7-2
size: -
J: TRBJ2-5
D: -
DNA: TGTGCCAGCAGCTTAACAGCTCAAGAGACCCAGTACTTC
CDR3: CASSLTAQETQYF

V: TRBV7-3
size: -
J: TRBJ2-1
D: TRBD2
DNA: TGTGCCAGCAGGGGCGGGGGGCCCCGCAATGAGCAGTTCTTC
CDR3: CASRGGGPRNEQFF

V: TRBV6-5
size: -
J: TRBJ2-5
D: -
DNA: TGTGCCAGCAGTAGACTGTGGTTGGGAGAGACCCAGTACTTC
CDR3: CASSRLWLGETQYF

V: TRBV19
size: -
J: TRBJ1-2
D: -
DNA: TGTGCCAGTAGTATTCCCGAGTACGTTGATGGCTACACCTTC
CDR3: CASSIPEYVDGYTF

V: TRBV15
size: -
J: TRBJ2-7
D: -
DNA: TGTGCCACCAGCAGGGGGGCCTCCTACGAGCAGTACTTC
CDR3: CATSRGASYEQYF

V: TRBV10-3
size: once
J: TRBJ2-4
D: TRBD1
DNA: TGTGCCATCAGTGAAAGTCGGACAGGGTTAGCCAAAAACATTCAGTACTTC
CDR3: CAISESRTGLAKNIQYF

V: TRBV6-5
size: -
J: TRBJ2-7
D: -
DNA: TGTGCCAGCAGTGATCCCCCCTCCCCGAGCGAGCAGTACTTC
CDR3: CASSDPPSPSEQYF

V: TRBV28
size: -
J: TRBJ2-7
D: -
DNA: TGTGCCAGCAGTTCGCCCCTTACACGATACTCCTACGAGCAGTACTTC
CDR3: CASSSPLTRYSYEQYF

V: TRBV6-1
size: -
J: TRBJ2-1
D: TRBD2
DNA: TGTGCCAGCAGGGCCGGGACTAGCGGGCCCCTTCAGCGGTTCTTC
CDR3: CASRAGTSGPLQRFF

V: TRBV7-2
size: -
J: TRBJ2-1
D: -
DNA: TGTGCCAGCAGCTCATGGGGGGATCTCAGTGAGCAGTTCTTC
CDR3: CASSSWGDLSEQFF

V: TRBV6-1
size: -
J: TRBJ2-5
D: TRBD2
DNA: TGTGCCAGCATTTTAGGACTAGCGCTTCAAGAGACCCAGTACTTC
CDR3: CASILGLALQETQYF

V: TRBV11-1
size: -
J: TRBJ1-3
D: -
DNA: TGTGCCAGCAGCTCGACAGGCTCGGGAAACACCATATATTTT
CDR3: CASSSTGSGNTIYF

V: TRBV28
size: -
J: TRBJ1-1
D: -
DNA: TGTGCCAGCAGTTTTCCCCCGGGTCTAAACACTGAAGCTTTCTTT
CDR3: CASSFPPGLNTEAFF

V: TRBV30
size: -
J: TRBJ1-4
D: TRBD1
DNA: TGTGCCTGGAGTCCGGGGACAGGGGTCACTAATGAAAAACTGTTTTTT
CDR3: CAWSPGTGVTNEKLFF

V: TRBV28
size: -
J: TRBJ1-5
D: -
DNA: TGTGCCAGCAGTCGACCATATTACAGGGAGCCTCAGCCCCAGCATTTT
CDR3: CASSRPYYREPQPQHF

V: TRBV18
size: -
J: TRBJ2-1
D: -
DNA: TGTGCCAGCTCACCTACGACTAGTTCCAATGAGCAGTTCTTC
CDR3: CASSPTTSSNEQFF

V: TRBV7-2
size: -
J: TRBJ2-1
D: TRBD2
DNA: TGTGCCAGCAGACTTACTAGCGGCAGCAACAATGAGCAGTTCTTC
CDR3: CASRLTSGSNNEQFF

V: TRBV28
size: -
J: TRBJ2-2
D: -
DNA: TGTGCCAGCAGTTTACGGGGCACCGGGGAGCTGTTTTTT
CDR3: CASSLRGTGELFF

V: TRBV7-9
size: -
J: TRBJ1-2
D: -
DNA: TGTGCCAGCAGCCAATCCAGGGGATATGGCTACACCTTC
CDR3: CASSQSRGYGYTF

V: TRBV11-2
size: -
J: TRBJ2-1
D: TRBD2
DNA: TGTGCCAGCAGCTCCGGGACTAGCGGGAGTATCTATGAGCAGTTCTTC
CDR3: CASSSGTSGSIYEQFF

V: TRBV28
size: -
J: TRBJ1-2
D: TRBD1
DNA: TGTGCCAGCAGTTTAGTCGCAGGGGGTATCAATGGCTACACCTTC
CDR3: CASSLVAGGINGYTF

V: TRBV5-1
size: -
J: TRBJ2-7
D: TRBD1
DNA: TGCGCCAGCAGCTTGGCCGGGACAGGGTTGTACGAGCAGTACTTC
CDR3: CASSLAGTGLYEQYF

V: TRBV11-2
size: once
J: TRBJ1-6
D: TRBD1
DNA: TGTGCCAGCAGCTTTCGGGACAGAGTGAATTCACCCCTCCACTTT
CDR3: CASSFRDRVNSPLHF

V: TRBV7-2
size: -
J: TRBJ2-5
D: -
DNA: TGTGCCAGCAGCTTAGTGGGTAGGGGTCAAGAGACCCAGTACTTC
CDR3: CASSLVGRGQETQYF

V: TRBV4-1
size: -
J: TRBJ1-1
D: TRBD1
DNA: TGCGCCAGCAGCCAAAAAGGCGGACAGGGGGCGCCCACTGAAGCTTTCTTT
CDR3: CASSQKGGQGAPTEAFF

V: TRBV7-2
size: -
J: TRBJ1-3
D: TRBD1
DNA: TGTGCCAGCAGCTTAGGCCCACAGGGGGCTGGAAACACCATATATTTT
CDR3: CASSLGPQGAGNTIYF

V: TRBV5-1
size: few
J: TRBJ2-5
D: TRBD1
DNA: TGCGCCAGCAGGCGACAGGGCCCAGAGACCCAGTACTTC
CDR3: CASRRQGPETQYF

V: TRBV19
size: once
J: TRBJ2-7
D: -
DNA: TGTGCCAGTAGTACGCAGGGTATCTCTCCCTACGAGCAGTACTTC
CDR3: CASSTQGISPYEQYF

V: TRBV18
size: once
J: TRBJ1-1
D: -
DNA: TGTGCCAGCTCACCAGGGAGAGCTGAAGCTTTCTTT
CDR3: CASSPGRAEAFF

V: TRBV10-3
size: -
J: TRBJ2-7
D: -
DNA: TGTGCCATCAGTGAGGGACAGTACGAGCAGTACTTC
CDR3: CAISEGQYEQYF

V: TRBV6-1
size: -
J: TRBJ2-7
D: TRBD2
DNA: TGTGCCAGCAGTGGACTAGCGGGAGGGAACGAGCAGTACTTC
CDR3: CASSGLAGGNEQYF

V: TRBV18
size: -
J: TRBJ2-7
D: TRBD1
DNA: TGTGCCAGCTCACCTCGAAGGGACAGGGTGAATGAGCAGCACTTC
CDR3: CASSPRRDRVNEQHF

V: TRBV4-3
size: -
J: TRBJ2-3
D: TRBD2
DNA: TGCGCCAGCAGCCAAGTGGGCCCGGGACTAGCGGGGTTTACAGATACGCAGTATTTT
CDR3: CASSQVGPGLAGFTDTQYF

V: TRBV28
size: -
J: TRBJ2-7
D: -
DNA: TGTGCCAGCAGTTCCGCCTACGAGCAGTACTTC
CDR3: CASSSAYEQYF

V: TRBV5-4
size: once
J: TRBJ1-2
D: -
DNA: TGTGCCAGCAGCTTGGACCGGGGTACTAACTATGGCTACACCTTC
CDR3: CASSLDRGTNYGYTF